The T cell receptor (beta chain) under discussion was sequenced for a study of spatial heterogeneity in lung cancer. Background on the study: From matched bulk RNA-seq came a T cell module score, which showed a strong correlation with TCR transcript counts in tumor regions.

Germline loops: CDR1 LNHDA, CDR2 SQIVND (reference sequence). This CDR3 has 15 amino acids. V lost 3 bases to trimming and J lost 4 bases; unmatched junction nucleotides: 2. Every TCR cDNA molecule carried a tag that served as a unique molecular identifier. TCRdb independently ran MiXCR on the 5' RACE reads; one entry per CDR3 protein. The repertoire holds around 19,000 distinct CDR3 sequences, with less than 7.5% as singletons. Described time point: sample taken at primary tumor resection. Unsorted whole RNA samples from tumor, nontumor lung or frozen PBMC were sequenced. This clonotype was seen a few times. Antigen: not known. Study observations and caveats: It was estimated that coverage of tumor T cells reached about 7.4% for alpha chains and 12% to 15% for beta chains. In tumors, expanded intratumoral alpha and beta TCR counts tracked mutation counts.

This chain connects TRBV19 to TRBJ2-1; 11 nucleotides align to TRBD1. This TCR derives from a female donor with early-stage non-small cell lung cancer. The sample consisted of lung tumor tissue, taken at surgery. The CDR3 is CASSIGTGGYNEQFF. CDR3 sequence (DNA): TGTGCCAGTAGTATTGGGACAGGGGGTTACAATGAGCAGTTCTTC.